This T cell receptor (beta chain) was sequenced in a study of healthy donors' naive CD4 and CD8 T cells. CDR3 length equals 14 residues. Germline V gene sequence: CDR1 LNHNV, CDR2 YYDKDF (reference sequence). Trimming took off 3 bases at V and 5 bases at J, with 11 bases between the two ends. Starting from roughly 0.45 ug of total RNA, TCR libraries were made with linear amplification. MiXCR, run by TCRdb on the reads, gives a single entry per CDR3 protein. The sample shows approximately 180,000 distinct CDR3 sequences, 65% to 75% of them seen only once. This chain connects TRBV15 to TRBJ1-5; D gene uncertain. The sample was naive CD4+ and CD8+ T cells sorted from blood, pooled from several donors. This receptor was identified in a pool of human donors in good health; the sample pools cells from several healthy donors. The CDR3 sequence is CATSRGRRDQPQHF. The CDR3 DNA reads as TGTGCCACCAGCAGGGGAAGACGGGATCAGCCCCAGCATTTT.